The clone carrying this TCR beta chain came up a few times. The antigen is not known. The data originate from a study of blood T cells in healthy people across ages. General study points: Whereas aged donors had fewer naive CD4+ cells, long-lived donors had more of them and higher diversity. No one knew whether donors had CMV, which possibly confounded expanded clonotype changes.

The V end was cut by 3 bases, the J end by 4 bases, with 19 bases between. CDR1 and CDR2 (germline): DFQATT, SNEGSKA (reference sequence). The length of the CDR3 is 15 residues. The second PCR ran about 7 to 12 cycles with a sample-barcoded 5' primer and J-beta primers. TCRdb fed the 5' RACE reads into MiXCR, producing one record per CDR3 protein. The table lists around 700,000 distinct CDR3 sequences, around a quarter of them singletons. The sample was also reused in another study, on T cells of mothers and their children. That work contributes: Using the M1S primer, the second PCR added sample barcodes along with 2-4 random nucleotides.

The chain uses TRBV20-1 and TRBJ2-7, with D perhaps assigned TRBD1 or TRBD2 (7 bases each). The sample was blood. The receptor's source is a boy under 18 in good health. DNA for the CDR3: TGCAGTGCTAGGGGTCAGGGGGGGTTCGCATACGAGCAGTACTTC. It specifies CSARGQGGFAYEQYF.